This TCR beta chain was profiled in a study of cytomegalovirus exposure and HLA in healthy donors. The PCR ran on 60 Vbeta and 13 Jbeta primers. Profiling relied on immunoSEQ multiplex PCR, and the TCRdb table lists in-frame clones only, not all of them. The table lists about 120,000 clones, 74% of them singletons. CDR1 and CDR2 from the germline V gene are SEHNR and FQNEAQ (reference sequence). The CDR3 has 14 residues. With 2 bases clipped from V and 7 bases from J, the junction kept 5 bases outside the gene matches. The material sequenced was PBMCs. V and J are TRBV7-9 and TRBJ1-3, with 7 bases identical to TRBD1. The sequence was collected from a human donor in good health. As DNA, the CDR3 is TGTGCCAGCAGCTTATCGGCAGGGGGGAACACCATATATTTT. Translated, it gives CASSLSAGGNTIYF. Filled out from reference TRBV7-9 and TRBJ1-3, the complete variable domain reads DTGVSQNPRHKITKRGQNVTFRCDPISEHNRLYWYRQTLGQGPEFLTYFQNEAQLEKSRLLSDRFSAERPKGSFSTLEIQRTEQGDSAMYLCASSLSAGGNTIYFGEGSWLTVV.